Listed here is a single T cell receptor (beta chain). The antigen is unknown. Sequencing was at deep level. The table came from immunoSEQ multiplex PCR; TCRdb's copy has only in-frame clones and leaves some out. This repertoire shows a few hundred thousand clones, about 96% found once; its top ten account for approximately 0.32%. This sample is part of a study of shared clonotypes between healthy human individuals. General observations from the study: Across subsets, estimated richness was generally greater for naive than for memory populations.

The CDR3 covers 18 residues. CDR1 is SEHNR, CDR2 FQNEAQ, per germline (reference sequence). Trimming pared 1 base from V and 4 bases from J, leaving 19 bases between. This chain joins TRBV7-9 and TRBJ2-2; a possible D gene is TRBD2 (5 bases). This clonotype was obtained from a man under 40 in good health. Sequencing was carried out using memory CD8+ T cells sorted from blood. Indicated subset: CD45RO+ cells pooled with CCR7-negative TemRA cells. CDR3 loop: CASSLGTFLGSFTGELFF. The CDR3 DNA reads as TGTGCCAGCAGCTTAGGGACCTTTTTGGGGAGTTTCACCGGGGAGCTGTTTTTT.